The 3 T cell receptor beta chains below come from one sample, sequenced in a study of cytomegalovirus exposure and HLA in healthy donors. The study ran its PCR with 60 Vbeta and 13 Jbeta primers. Profiling relied on immunoSEQ multiplex PCR, and the TCRdb table lists in-frame clones only, not all of them. Here the sample spans some 120,000 clones, around 70% being singletons. The sample taken for sequencing was PBMCs. The receptors stem from a woman aged 18-30 years in good health and CMV-seronegative.

Only a few counts were recorded for this clone. CDR3 sequence reads: CASSTSGTAGVFEQFF. CDR3 coding DNA: TGTGCCAGCAGTACTTCCGGGACAGCAGGTGTTTTTGAGCAGTTCTTC. This chain joins TRBV28 and TRBJ2-1; 7 positions agree with TRBD1. The CDR3 consists of 16 residues. In germline, CDR1 is MDHEN, CDR2 SYDVKM. Losses at the gene ends were 5 bases for V and 9 bases for J; bases not matched to a gene: 16.

About this clone itself: Other DNA sequences in the sample encode the same CDR3. The chain joins TRBV6-5 to TRBJ1-2, with 7 bases fitting TRBD1. Germline V CDR1 and CDR2: MNHEY, SVGAGI. The CDR3 spans 14 residues. Trimming at V came to 0 bases and at J to 2 bases, leaving 0 bases not matched to a gene. CDR3 in amino acids: CASSYSTGNYGYTF. Written as DNA, the CDR3 is TGTGCCAGCAGTTACTCGACAGGGAACTATGGCTACACCTTC.

V and J are TRBV5-6 and TRBJ2-5, with TRBD1 identical over 10 bases. The trim removed 3 bases at V and 4 bases at J, leaving 9 bases unmatched. CDR1 is SGHDT, CDR2 YYEEEE, per germline. CDR3 size: 16 residues. The CDR3 DNA reads as TGTGCCAGCAGCTATCTCCGGGACAGGGGCCCAGAGACCCAGTACTTC. Translated, it gives CASSYLRDRGPETQYF.